A few counts support the clone carrying this TCR beta chain. Its specificity is unknown. The sample originates from a study of molecular identifiers for immune sequencing clone quantification. Study-level findings and limits: Among 850,000 to 1,000,000 naive cells, spiked Jurkat TCR RNA from a single cell was reportedly detectable. In naive cells, under 1% of molecules belonged to clones above 20 RNA copies, against over 97% in effector cells.

TCRdb reprocessed the PCR reads with MiXCR, giving one entry per CDR3 protein. Here the sample spans more than 250,000 distinct CDR3 sequences, over 20% being singletons. This CDR3 comprises 12 residues. CDR1 SGHAT and CDR2 FQNNGV come from the germline V gene. The V end lost 6 bases, the J end lost 11 bases, and 17 bases lay between the germline ends. What was sequenced was naive CD8+ T cells from blood, with Jurkat cell RNA spiked in. As to subset: FACS-sorted CD8+CD4-CCR7+CD45RA+ naive T cells. The clonotype was recovered from a human donor in good health. Some libraries in this study had Jurkat cell RNA spiked in. The rearrangement links TRBV11-2 to TRBJ2-7; either TRBD1 or TRBD2 may fit D (5 bases each). The CDR3 loop is CASSTGTELKYF. The CDR3 DNA reads as TGTGCCAGCAGTACCGGGACGGAACTTAAGTACTTC.